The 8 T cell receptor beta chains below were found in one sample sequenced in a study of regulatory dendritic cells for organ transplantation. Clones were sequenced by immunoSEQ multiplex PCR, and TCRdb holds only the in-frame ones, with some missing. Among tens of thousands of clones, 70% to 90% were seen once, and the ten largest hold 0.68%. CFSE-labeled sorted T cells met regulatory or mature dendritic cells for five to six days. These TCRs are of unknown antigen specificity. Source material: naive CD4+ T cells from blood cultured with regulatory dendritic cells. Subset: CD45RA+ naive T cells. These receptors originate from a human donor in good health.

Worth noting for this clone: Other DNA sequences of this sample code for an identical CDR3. The CDR3 region is CASSLTGSTNEKLFF. In nucleotides, the CDR3 is TGTGCCAGCAGCCTTACAGGGTCAACTAATGAAAAACTGTTTTTT. The V and J genes are TRBV7-9 and TRBJ1-4; perhaps TRBD1 as D (6 bases). The CDR3 loop spans 15 amino acids. V lost 5 bases, J lost 0 bases, and 10 bases lay in between. Germline V gene lookup returns CDR1 SEHNR and CDR2 FQNEAQ (reference sequence).

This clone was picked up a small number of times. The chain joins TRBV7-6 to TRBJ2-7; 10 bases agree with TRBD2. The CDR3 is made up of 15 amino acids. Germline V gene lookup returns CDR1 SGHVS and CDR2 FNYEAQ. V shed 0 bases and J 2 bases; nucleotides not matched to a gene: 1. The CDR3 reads CASSLAAGGPYEQYF. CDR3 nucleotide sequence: TGTGCCAGCAGCTTAGCAGCGGGAGGGCCCTACGAGCAGTACTTC.

The CDR3 spells CASSLLRDRSTDTQYF. CDR3 coding DNA: TGTGCCAGCAGCTTACTCAGGGACCGGAGCACAGATACGCAGTATTTT. This chain links TRBV7-2 with TRBJ2-3; perhaps D is TRBD1 or TRBD2 (5 bases each). Germline V gives CDR1 SGHTA, CDR2 FQGNSA. This CDR3 contains 16 residues. Between the trimmed V and J ends, which lost 2 bases and 0 bases, there was a span of 12 bases. Full variable domain (missing parts from reference TRBV7-2 and TRBJ2-3): GAGVSQSPSNKVTEKGKDVELRCDPISGHTALYWYRQSLGQGLEFLIYFQGNSAPDKSGLPSDRFSAERTGGSVSTLTIQRTQQEDSAVYLCASSLLRDRSTDTQYFGPGTRLTVL.

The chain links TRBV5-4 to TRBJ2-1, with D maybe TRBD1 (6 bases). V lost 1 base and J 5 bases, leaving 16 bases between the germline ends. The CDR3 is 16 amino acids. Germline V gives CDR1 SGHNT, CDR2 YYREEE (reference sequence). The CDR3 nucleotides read TGTGCCAGCAGCTTGCCCAAAGGGGGACACGACAATGAGCAGTTCTTC. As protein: CASSLPKGGHDNEQFF.

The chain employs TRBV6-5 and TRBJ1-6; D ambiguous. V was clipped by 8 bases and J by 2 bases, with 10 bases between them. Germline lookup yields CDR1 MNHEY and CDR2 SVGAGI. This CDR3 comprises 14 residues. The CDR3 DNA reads TGTGCCAGCGCGGACGGTACCTATAATTCACCCCTCCACTTT. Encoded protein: CASADGTYNSPLHF.

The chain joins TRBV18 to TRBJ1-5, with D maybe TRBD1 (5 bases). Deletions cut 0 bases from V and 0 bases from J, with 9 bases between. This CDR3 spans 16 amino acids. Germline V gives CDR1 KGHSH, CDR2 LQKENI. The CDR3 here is CASSPPRVYSNQPQHF. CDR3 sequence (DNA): TGTGCCAGCTCACCACCCAGGGTCTATAGCAATCAGCCCCAGCATTTT.

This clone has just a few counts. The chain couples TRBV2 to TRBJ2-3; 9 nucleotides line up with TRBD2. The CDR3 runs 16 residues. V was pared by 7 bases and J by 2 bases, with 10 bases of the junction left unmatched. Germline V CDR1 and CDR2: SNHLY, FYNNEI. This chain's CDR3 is CASKSRTSAYTDTQYF. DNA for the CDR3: TGTGCCAGCAAAAGTCGGACTAGCGCGTACACAGATACGCAGTATTTT.

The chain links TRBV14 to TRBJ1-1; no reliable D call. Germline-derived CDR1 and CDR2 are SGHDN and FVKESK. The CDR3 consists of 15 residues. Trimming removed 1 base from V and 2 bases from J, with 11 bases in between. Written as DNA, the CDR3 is TGTGCCAGCAGCCAAGTCAAGGCTGCAAACACTGAAGCTTTCTTT. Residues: CASSQVKAANTEAFF.